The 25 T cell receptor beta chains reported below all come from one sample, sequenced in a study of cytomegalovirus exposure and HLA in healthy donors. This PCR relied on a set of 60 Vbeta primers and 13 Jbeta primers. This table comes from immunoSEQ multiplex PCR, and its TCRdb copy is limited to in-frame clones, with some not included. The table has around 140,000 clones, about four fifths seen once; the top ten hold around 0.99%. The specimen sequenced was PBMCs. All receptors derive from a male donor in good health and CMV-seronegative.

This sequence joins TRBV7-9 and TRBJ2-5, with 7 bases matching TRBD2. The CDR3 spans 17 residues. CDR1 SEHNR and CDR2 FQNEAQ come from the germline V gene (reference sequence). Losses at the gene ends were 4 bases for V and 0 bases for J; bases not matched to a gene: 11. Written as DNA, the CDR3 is TGTGCCAGCAGCTCCTCCCAAGCGGGATACCACCAAGAGACCCAGTACTTC. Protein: CASSSSQAGYHQETQYF.

CDR3: CASSFASGSTDTQYF. The CDR3 DNA sequence: TGTGCCAGCAGCTTCGCTAGCGGGAGCACAGATACGCAGTATTTT. The chain couples TRBV7-2 to TRBJ2-3; the match to TRBD2 covers 8 bases. The J segment lost 0 bases and the V segment lost 3 bases, leaving 2 bases of the junction unmatched. This CDR3 has 15 amino acids. Germline V lookup: CDR1 SGHTA, CDR2 FQGNSA.

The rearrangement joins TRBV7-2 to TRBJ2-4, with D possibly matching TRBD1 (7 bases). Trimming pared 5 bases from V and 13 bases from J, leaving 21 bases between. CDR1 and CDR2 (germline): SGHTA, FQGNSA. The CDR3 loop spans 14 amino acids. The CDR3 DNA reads TGTGCCAGCAGCCCCACAGGGAGGACAGGTCTACAGTACTTC. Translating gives CASSPTGRTGLQYF.

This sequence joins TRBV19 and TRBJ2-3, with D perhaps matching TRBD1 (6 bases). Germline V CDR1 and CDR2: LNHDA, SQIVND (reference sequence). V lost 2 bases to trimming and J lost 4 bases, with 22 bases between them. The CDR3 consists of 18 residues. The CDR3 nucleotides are TGTGCCAGTAGTATAATTGGGGTAGAGGGGGAAGTATCAGATACGCAGTATTTT. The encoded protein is CASSIIGVEGEVSDTQYF. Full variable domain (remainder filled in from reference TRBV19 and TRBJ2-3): DGGITQSPKYLFRKEGQNVTLSCEQNLNHDAMYWYRQDPGQGLRLIYYSQIVNDFQKGDIAEGYSVSREKKESFPLTVTSAQKNPTAFYLCASSIIGVEGEVSDTQYFGPGTRLTVL.

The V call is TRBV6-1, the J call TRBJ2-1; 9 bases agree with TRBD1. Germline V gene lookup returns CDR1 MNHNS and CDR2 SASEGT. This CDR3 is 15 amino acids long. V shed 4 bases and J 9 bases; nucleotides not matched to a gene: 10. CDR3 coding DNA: TGTGCCAGCAGTGTCACGGGACAGGGTAGAGGTGAGCAGTTCTTC. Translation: CASSVTGQGRGEQFF.

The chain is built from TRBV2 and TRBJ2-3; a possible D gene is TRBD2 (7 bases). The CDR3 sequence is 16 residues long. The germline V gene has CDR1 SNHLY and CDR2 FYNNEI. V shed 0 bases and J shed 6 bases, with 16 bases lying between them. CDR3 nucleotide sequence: TGTGCCAGCAGTGAAGCGACGGAGGGGGGGGCGGATACGCAGTATTTT. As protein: CASSEATEGGADTQYF.

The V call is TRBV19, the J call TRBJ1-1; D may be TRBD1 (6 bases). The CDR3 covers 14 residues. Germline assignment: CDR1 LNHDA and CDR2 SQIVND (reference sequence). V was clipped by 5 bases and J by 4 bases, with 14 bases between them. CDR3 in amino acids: CASSSQGGSTEAFF. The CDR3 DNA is TGTGCCAGTAGTTCACAGGGCGGGAGCACTGAAGCTTTCTTT. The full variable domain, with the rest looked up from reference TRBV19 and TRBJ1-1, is DGGITQSPKYLFRKEGQNVTLSCEQNLNHDAMYWYRQDPGQGLRLIYYSQIVNDFQKGDIAEGYSVSREKKESFPLTVTSAQKNPTAFYLCASSSQGGSTEAFFGQGTRLTVV.

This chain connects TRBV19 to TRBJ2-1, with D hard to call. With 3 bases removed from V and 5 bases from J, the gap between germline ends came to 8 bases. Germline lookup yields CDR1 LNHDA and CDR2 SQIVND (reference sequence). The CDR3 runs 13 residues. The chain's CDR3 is CASSISANNEQFF. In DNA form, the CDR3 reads TGTGCCAGTAGTATCTCTGCTAACAATGAGCAGTTCTTC.

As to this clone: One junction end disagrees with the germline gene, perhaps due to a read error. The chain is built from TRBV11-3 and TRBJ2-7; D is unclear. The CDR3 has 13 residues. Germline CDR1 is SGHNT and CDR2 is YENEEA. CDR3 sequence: CASSSESSYEQYF. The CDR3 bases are TGTGCCAGCAGCTCCGAGAGTTCCTACGAACAGTACTTC.

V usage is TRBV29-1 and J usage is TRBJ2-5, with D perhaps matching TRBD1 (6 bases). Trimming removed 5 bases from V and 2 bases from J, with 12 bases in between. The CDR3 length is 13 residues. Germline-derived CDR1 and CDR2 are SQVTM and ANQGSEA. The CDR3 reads CSVTKQGQETQYF. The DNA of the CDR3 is TGCAGCGTTACTAAACAGGGTCAAGAGACCCAGTACTTC.

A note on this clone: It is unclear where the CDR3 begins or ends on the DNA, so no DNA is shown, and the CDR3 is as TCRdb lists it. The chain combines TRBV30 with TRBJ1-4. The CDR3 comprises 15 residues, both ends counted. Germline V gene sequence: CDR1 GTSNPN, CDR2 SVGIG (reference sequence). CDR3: CAWSPFGEIEQNCFF.

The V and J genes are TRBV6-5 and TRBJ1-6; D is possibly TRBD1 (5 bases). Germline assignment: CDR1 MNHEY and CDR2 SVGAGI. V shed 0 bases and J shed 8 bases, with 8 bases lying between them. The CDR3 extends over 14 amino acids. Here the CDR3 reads CASSYSGVDSPLHF. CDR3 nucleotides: TGTGCCAGCAGTTACTCAGGGGTGGATTCACCCCTCCACTTT.

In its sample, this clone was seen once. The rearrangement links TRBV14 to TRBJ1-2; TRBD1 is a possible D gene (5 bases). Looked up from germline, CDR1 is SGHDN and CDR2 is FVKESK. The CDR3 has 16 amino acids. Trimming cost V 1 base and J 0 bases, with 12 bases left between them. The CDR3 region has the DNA TGTGCCAGCAGCCAAGTCGGCAGGGCCGCTAACTATGGCTACACCTTC. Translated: CASSQVGRAANYGYTF.

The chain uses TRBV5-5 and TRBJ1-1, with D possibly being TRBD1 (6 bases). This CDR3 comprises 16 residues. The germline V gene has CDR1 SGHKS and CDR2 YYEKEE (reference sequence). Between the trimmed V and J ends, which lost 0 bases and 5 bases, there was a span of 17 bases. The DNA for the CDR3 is TGTGCCAGCAGCTTGGCCTGGGGGGGCAGGGGAACTGAAGCTTTCTTT. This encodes CASSLAWGGRGTEAFF.

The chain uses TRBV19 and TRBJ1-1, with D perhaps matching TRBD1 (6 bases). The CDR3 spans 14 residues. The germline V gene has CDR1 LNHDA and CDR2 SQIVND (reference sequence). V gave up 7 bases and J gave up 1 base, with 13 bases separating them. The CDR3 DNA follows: TGTGCCAGTATCAGAGGGGGGGGGAACACTGAAGCTTTCTTT. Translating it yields CASIRGGGNTEAFF.

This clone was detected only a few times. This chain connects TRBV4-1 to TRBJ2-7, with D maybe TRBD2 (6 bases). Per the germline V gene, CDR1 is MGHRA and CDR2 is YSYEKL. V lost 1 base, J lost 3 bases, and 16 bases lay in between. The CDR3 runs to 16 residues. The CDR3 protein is CASSQVSAGLLYEQYF. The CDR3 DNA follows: TGCGCCAGCAGCCAAGTGTCGGCGGGGCTACTCTACGAGCAGTACTTC.

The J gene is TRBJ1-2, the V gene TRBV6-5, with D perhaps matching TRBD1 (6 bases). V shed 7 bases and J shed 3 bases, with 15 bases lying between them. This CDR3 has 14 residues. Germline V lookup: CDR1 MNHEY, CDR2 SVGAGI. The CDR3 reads CASTTLGQHYGYTF. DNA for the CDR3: TGTGCCAGCACTACCCTGGGACAACACTATGGCTACACCTTC.

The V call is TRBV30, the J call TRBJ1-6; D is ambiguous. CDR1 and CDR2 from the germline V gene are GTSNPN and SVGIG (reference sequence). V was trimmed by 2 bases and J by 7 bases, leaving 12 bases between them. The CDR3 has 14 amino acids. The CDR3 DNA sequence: TGTGCCTGGAGTATTCCGACACCGAATTCACCCCTCCACTTT. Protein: CAWSIPTPNSPLHF. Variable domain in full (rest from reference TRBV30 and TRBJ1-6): SQTIHQWPATLVQPVGSPLSLECTVEGTSNPNLYWYRQAAGRGLQLLFYSVGIGQISSEVPQNLSASRPQDRQFILSSKKLLLSDSGFYLCAWSIPTPNSPLHFGNGTRLTVT.

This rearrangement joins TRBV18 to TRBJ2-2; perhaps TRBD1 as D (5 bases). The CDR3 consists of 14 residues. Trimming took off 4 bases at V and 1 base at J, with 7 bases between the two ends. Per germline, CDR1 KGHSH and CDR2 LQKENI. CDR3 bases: TGTGCCAGCTCACGAGACAGGAACACCGGGGAGCTGTTTTTT. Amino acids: CASSRDRNTGELFF.

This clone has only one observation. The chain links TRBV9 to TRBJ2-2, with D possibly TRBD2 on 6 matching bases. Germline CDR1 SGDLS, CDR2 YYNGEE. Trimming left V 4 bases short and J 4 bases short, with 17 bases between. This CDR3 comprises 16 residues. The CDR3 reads CASSPRVGTLTGELFF. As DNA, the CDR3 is TGTGCCAGCAGCCCCCGGGTTGGGACTCTCACCGGGGAGCTGTTTTTT.

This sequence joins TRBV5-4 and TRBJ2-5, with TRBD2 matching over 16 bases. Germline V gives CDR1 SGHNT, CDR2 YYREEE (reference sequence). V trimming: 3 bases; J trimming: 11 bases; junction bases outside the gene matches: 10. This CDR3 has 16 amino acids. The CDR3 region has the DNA TGTGCCAGCAGCTACGGGACTAGCGGGGGGGTCGTAGAGCAGTACTTC. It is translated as CASSYGTSGGVVEQYF.

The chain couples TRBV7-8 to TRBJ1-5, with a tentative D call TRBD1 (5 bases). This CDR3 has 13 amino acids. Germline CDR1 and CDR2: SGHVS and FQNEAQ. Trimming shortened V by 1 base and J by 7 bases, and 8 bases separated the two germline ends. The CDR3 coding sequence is TGTGCCAGCAGCTTAGGTCAGGGCCAGCCCCAGCATTTT. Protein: CASSLGQGQPQHF.

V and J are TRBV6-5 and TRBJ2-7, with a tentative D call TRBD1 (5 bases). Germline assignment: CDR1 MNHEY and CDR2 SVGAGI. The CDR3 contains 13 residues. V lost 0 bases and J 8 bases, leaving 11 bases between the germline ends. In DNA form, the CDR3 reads TGTGCCAGCAGTTACTCCCCGGACACCAAGCAGTACTTC. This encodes CASSYSPDTKQYF.

The DNA of the CDR3 is TGCGCCAGCAGCTTGGAGCGGGGGCTCACAGATACGCAGTATTTT. It codes for CASSLERGLTDTQYF. The V call is TRBV5-1, the J call TRBJ2-3, with TRBD2 matching over 8 bases. Germline loops: CDR1 SGHRS, CDR2 YFSETQ. V gave up 0 bases and J gave up 2 bases; unmatched junction bases: 2. The CDR3 has 15 amino acids.

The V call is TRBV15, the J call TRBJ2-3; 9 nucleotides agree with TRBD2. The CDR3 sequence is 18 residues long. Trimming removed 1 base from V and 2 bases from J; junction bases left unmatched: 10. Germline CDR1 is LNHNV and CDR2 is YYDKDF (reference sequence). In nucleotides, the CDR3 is TGTGCCACCAGCAGAGGTTGGACTAGCGCCGGATCCACAGATACGCAGTATTTT. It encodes CATSRGWTSAGSTDTQYF.